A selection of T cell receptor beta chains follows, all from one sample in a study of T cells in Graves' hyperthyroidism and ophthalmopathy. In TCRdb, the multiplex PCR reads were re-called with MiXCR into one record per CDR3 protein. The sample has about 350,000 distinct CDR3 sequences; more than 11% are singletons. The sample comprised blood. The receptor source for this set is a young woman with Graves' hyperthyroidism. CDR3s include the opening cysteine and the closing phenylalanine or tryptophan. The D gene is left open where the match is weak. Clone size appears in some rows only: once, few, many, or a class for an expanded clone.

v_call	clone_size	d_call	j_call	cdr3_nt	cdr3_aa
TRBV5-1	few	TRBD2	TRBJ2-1	TGCGCCAGCAGCTTGGGACTAGCGGGGCGGGGTGAGCAGTTCTTC	CASSLGLAGRGEQFF
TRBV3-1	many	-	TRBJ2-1	TGTGCCAGCAGCCAAGGCGTAGCGGTTACCTACAATGAGCAGTTCTTC	CASSQGVAVTYNEQFF
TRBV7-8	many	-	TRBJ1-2	TGTGCCAGCAGCTTAGCGCCCGACTATGGCTACACCTTC	CASSLAPDYGYTF
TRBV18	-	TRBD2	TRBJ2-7	TGTGCCAGCTCCCCGGTCAGCGGGAGGGAGGGCGAGCAGTACTTC	CASSPVSGREGEQYF
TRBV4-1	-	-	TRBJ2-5	TGCGCCAGCAGCCAACCCCGGAGAGGGAGTGGGGAGACCCAGTACTTC	CASSQPRRGSGETQYF
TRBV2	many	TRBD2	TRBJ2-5	TGTGCCAGCAGTGCCGGGGGGTGGGAGACCCAGTACTTC	CASSAGGWETQYF
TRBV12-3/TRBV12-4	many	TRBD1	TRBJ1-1	TGTGCCAGCAGCGAGACCGGGACAGCGAACACTGAAGCTTTCTTT	CASSETGTANTEAFF
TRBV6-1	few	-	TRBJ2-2	TGTGCCAGCAGGAGACACCTTACCGGGGAGCTGTTTTTT	CASRRHLTGELFF
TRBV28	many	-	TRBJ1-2	TGTGCCAGCAGGACCGGGTCGCAAGATTATGGCTACACCTTC	CASRTGSQDYGYTF
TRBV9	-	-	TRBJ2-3	TGTGCCAGCAGCGTATCAGGGCAGAGCGCAGATACGCAGTATTTT	CASSVSGQSADTQYF
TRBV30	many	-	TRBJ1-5	TGTGCCTGGAGTCGAGAAAGGGATCAGCCCCAGCATTTT	CAWSRERDQPQHF
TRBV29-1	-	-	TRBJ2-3	TGCAGCGCATCCGGGCCCTCCACAGATACGCAGTATTTT	CSASGPSTDTQYF
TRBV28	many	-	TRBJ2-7	TGTGCCAGCAGGTCAGACTACTACGAGCAGTACTTC	CASRSDYYEQYF
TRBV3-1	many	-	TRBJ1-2	TGTGCCAGCAGCCAAAAGCGGGGCGGCCATGGCTACACCTTC	CASSQKRGGHGYTF
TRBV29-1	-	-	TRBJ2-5	TGCAGCGTTACACAGGGGGACTATAGGGAGACCCAGTACTTC	CSVTQGDYRETQYF
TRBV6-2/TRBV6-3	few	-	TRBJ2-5	TGTGCCAGCAGTTACGAAGCCTCCGGAGCTCAAGAGACCCAGTACTTC	CASSYEASGAQETQYF
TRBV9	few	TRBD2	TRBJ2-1	TGTGCCAGCAGCGTAGCCGAGTCTAGCGGGAGCTCCGCGCAGTTCTTC	CASSVAESSGSSAQFF
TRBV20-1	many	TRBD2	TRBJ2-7	TGCAGTGCTAGCCCCCTAGCGGGAGGGCCCGACGAGCAGTACTTC	CSASPLAGGPDEQYF
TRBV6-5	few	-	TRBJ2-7	TGTGCCAGCAGTTACCCCGGGTCCTACGAGCAGTACTTC	CASSYPGSYEQYF
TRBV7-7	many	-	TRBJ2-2	TGTGCTAGCAGCCTTCCCGGTGGGGAGCTGTTTTTT	CASSLPGGELFF
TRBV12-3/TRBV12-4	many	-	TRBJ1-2	TGTGCCAGCAGCCTTGGGGCGCTCTCTGGCTACACCTTC	CASSLGALSGYTF
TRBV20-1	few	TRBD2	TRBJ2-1	TGCAGTGCTAGAGGAACCACTAGCGGGGCCTACAATGAGCAGTTCTTC	CSARGTTSGAYNEQFF
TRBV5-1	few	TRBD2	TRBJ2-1	TGCGCCAGCAGCTTCGCGGGAGGAAGTATGAATGGGCAGTTCTTC	CASSFAGGSMNGQFF
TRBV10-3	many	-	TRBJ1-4	TGTGCCATCAGTGAGCCGAGTTACAGGGAACTGTTTTTT	CAISEPSYRELFF
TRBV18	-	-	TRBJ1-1	TGTGCCAGCTCACCGTCAGGGACGCCTGAAGCTTTCTTT	CASSPSGTPEAFF
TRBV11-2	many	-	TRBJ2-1	TGTGCCAGCAGCAGGCTAGGTGAGCAGTTCTTC	CASSRLGEQFF
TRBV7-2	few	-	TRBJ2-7	TGTGCCAGCAGCCCCGAATGGGACGAGCAGTACTTC	CASSPEWDEQYF
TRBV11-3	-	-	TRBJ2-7	TGTGCCAGCAGCCCCTCCCCGGACAACGAGCAGTACTTC	CASSPSPDNEQYF
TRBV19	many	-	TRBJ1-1	TGTGCCAGTAGTATAGGGACAGCGAACACTGAAGCTTTCTTT	CASSIGTANTEAFF